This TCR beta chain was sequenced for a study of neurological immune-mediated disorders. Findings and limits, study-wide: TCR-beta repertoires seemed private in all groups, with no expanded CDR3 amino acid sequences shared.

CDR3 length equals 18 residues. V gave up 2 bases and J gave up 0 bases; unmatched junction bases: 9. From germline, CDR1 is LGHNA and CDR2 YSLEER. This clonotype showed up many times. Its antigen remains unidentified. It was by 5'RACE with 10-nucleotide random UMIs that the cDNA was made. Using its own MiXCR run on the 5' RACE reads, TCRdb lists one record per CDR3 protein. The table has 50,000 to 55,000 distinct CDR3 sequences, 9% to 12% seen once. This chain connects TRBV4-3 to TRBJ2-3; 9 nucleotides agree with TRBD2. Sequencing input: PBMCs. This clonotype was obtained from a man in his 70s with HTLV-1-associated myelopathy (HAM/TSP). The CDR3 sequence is CASSQRTLAGASTDTQYF. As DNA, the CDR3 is TGCGCCAGCAGCCAACGTACCTTAGCGGGAGCTAGCACAGATACGCAGTATTTT.